This T cell receptor (beta chain) comes out of a study of T cell responses to AZD1222 COVID-19 vaccine. The CDR3 contains 15 residues. Germline trimming cut 6 bases from V and 1 base from J; bases unmatched to any gene: 8. Germline CDR1 reads LNHDA; CDR2 reads SQIVND (reference sequence). Using immunoSEQ multiplex PCR, the repertoire was profiled, and TCRdb retains in-frame clones only, with some absent. The sample has under 170,000 clones, about 93% seen once; the top ten hold about 3.3%. Second-dose recipients at about 4 or about 12 weeks were treated as one pooled group. Study-wide points: Regions 160-218 and 743-854 held dominance among vaccine-associated CD4 TCRs, which spanned spike.

A remark on this clone: Its antigen is unidentified.

Here the sequenced sample was peripheral blood, taken 28 days after the second AZD1222 dose. The receptor was isolated from an adult who received the AZD1222 COVID-19 vaccine. The chain employs TRBV19 and TRBJ1-1, with 7 positions matching TRBD1. In nucleotides, the CDR3 is TGTGCCAGTAGCCTTAGGGGACAGCCGAACACTGAAGCTTTCTTT. Its translation is CASSLRGQPNTEAFF.